The 28 T cell receptor beta chains presented below share a single source sample, sequenced in a study of neoadjuvant nivolumab and ipilimumab in lung cancer. The repertoire was sequenced with immunoSEQ multiplex PCR; TCRdb's copy has only in-frame clones and lacks some. The sample lists tens of thousands of clones; roughly 89% were seen once. The sequencing here drew on peripheral blood, taken before neoadjuvant nivolumab, alone or with ipilimumab. The receptors were gathered from an adult with non-small cell lung cancer.

The V call is TRBV10-2, the J call TRBJ2-7, with 9 bases lining up with TRBD2. V shed 2 bases, J shed 7 bases, and the junction held 18 bases outside the gene matches. The CDR3 extends over 18 amino acids. CDR1 and CDR2 (germline): WSHSY, SAAADI. Here the CDR3 reads CASSEPLHLSGREYEQYF. The CDR3 region has the DNA TGCGCCAGCAGTGAGCCGCTCCACCTTAGCGGGAGAGAGTATGAGCAGTACTTC.

This clone was counted between two and nine times. The chain links TRBV6-5 to TRBJ2-1; weak D call: TRBD2 (5 bases). The CDR3 extends over 14 amino acids. The germline CDR1 and CDR2 sequences are MNHEY and SVGAGI. Trimming removed 2 bases at V and 8 bases at J, with 13 bases between. In DNA, the CDR3 is TGTGCCAGCAGTTACCTTTCCGGGGTGTATGAGCAGTTCTTC. It translates to CASSYLSGVYEQFF.

The chain links TRBV4-3 to TRBJ2-1; TRBD2 agrees at 11 bases. CDR3 length equals 17 residues. The trim removed 1 base at V and 7 bases at J, leaving 9 bases unmatched. Germline V lookup: CDR1 LGHNA, CDR2 YSLEER. CDR3 amino acids: CASSQGFSGRAGNEQFF. DNA of the CDR3: TGCGCCAGCAGCCAAGGGTTTAGCGGGAGGGCCGGGAATGAGCAGTTCTTC.

This clone is a singleton in its sample. One junction end disagrees with the germline gene, perhaps due to a read error. The chain employs TRBV28 and TRBJ2-1, with TRBD1 as a possible D gene (7 bases). The CDR3 has 12 residues. CDR1 MDHEN and CDR2 SYDVKM come from the germline V gene. CDR3 bases: TGTGCCAGCATCAATTCGGGGGACAGAATGGTCTTC. Translated, it gives CASINSGDRMVF.

This chain joins TRBV7-6 and TRBJ2-7, with TRBD2 identical over 9 bases. Germline CDR1 is SGHVS and CDR2 is FNYEAQ. This CDR3 comprises 14 residues. Trimming removed 5 bases from V and 5 bases from J; junction bases left unmatched: 7. The CDR3 sequence is CASSLQREAHEQYF. The DNA of the CDR3 is TGTGCCAGCAGCCTCCAGCGGGAGGCCCACGAGCAGTACTTC.

This chain connects TRBV9 to TRBJ1-1, with TRBD1 matching over 9 bases. The length of the CDR3 is 16 residues. J lost 1 base, V lost 3 bases, and 7 bases had no gene match. Germline V gene sequence: CDR1 SGDLS, CDR2 YYNGEE. The CDR3 sequence is CASSAPSTGGNTEAFF. The CDR3 DNA reads TGTGCCAGCAGCGCGCCGTCGACAGGGGGGAACACTGAAGCTTTCTTT.

The chain is built from TRBV7-8 and TRBJ1-2, with 7 positions matching TRBD1. Germline trimming cut 1 base from V and 4 bases from J; bases unmatched to any gene: 3. The germline gives CDR1 SGHVS, CDR2 FQNEAQ. This CDR3 is built from 14 residues. CDR3 region: CASSLGQGRYGYTF. CDR3 in DNA: TGTGCCAGCAGCTTAGGACAGGGCCGCTATGGCTACACCTTC.

V and J are TRBV7-6 and TRBJ2-5, with no clear D. Trimming pared 3 bases from V and 5 bases from J, leaving 7 bases between. There are 12 residues in the CDR3. CDR1 and CDR2 (germline): SGHVS, FNYEAQ. The CDR3 DNA sequence: TGTGCCAGCAGCTTCTTTTTGGAGACCCAGTACTTC. Translating it yields CASSFFLETQYF.

The chain employs TRBV27 and TRBJ1-2, with 9 bases lining up with TRBD1. In germline, CDR1 is MNHEY, CDR2 SMNVEV (reference sequence). Trimming took 6 bases from V and 6 from J; bases not matched to a gene: 5. This CDR3 is 13 amino acids long. For the CDR3, the DNA is TGTGCCAGCAGAGAACAGGGGGCGGATGGCTACACCTTC. This translates into CASREQGADGYTF.

The chain couples TRBV7-2 to TRBJ2-5; 7 bases are shared with TRBD1. The CDR3 extends over 14 amino acids. Trimming took 5 bases from V and 2 from J; bases not matched to a gene: 5. Germline V CDR1 and CDR2: SGHTA, FQGNSA. CDR3 region: CASSQQGLQETQYF. The CDR3 DNA sequence: TGTGCCAGCAGCCAACAGGGGTTACAAGAGACCCAGTACTTC.

The chain recombines TRBV14 with TRBJ2-7, with D perhaps matching TRBD1 (5 bases). Between the trimmed V and J ends, which lost 3 bases and 5 bases, there was a span of 14 bases. The germline CDR1 and CDR2 sequences are SGHDN and FVKESK. The CDR3 is 14 residues long. The CDR3 is CASSHMSGFHEQYF. The CDR3 DNA is TGTGCCAGCAGCCATATGTCAGGGTTTCACGAGCAGTACTTC.

The genes are TRBV27 and TRBJ2-7, with TRBD1 matching 9 bases. V lost 8 bases and J lost 4; bases outside the gene matches: 9. The CDR3 covers 14 residues. Germline loops: CDR1 MNHEY, CDR2 SMNVEV (reference sequence). The CDR3 here is CASASDRGWYEQYF. The CDR3 DNA follows: TGTGCCAGCGCATCGGACAGGGGATGGTACGAGCAGTACTTC.

This clone has only one observation. The gene calls are TRBV7-3 and TRBJ2-5; D is tentatively TRBD1 or TRBD2 (5 bases each). The CDR3 length is 16 residues. Between the trimmed V and J ends, which lost 2 bases and 4 bases, there was a span of 17 bases. The germline V gene encodes CDR1 SGHTA and CDR2 FQGTGA. The CDR3 spells CASSLEGARGGETQYF. In DNA, the CDR3 is TGTGCCAGCAGCTTAGAAGGTGCCCGGGGCGGAGAGACCCAGTACTTC.

The gene calls are TRBV15 and TRBJ2-7; unclear D gene. This CDR3 region has 13 residues. V lost 0 bases and J 6 bases, leaving 9 bases between the germline ends. Germline CDR1 reads LNHNV; CDR2 reads YYDKDF (reference sequence). The CDR3 is CATSRDGRREQYF. Here the CDR3 DNA reads TGTGCCACCAGCAGAGATGGGCGCCGCGAGCAGTACTTC. Looking up the rest from reference TRBV15 and TRBJ2-7 gives the full variable domain: DAMVIQNPRYQVTQFGKPVTLSCSQTLNHNVMYWYQQKSSQAPKLLFHYYDKDFNNEADTPDNFQSRRPNTSFCFLDIRSPGLGDTAMYLCATSRDGRREQYFGPGTRLTVT.

This clone occurred once. The V and J genes are TRBV30 and TRBJ1-1; D call uncertain. This CDR3 is 12 amino acids long. Trimming shortened V by 0 bases and J by 6 bases, and 8 bases separated the two germline ends. Germline V gene lookup returns CDR1 GTSNPN and CDR2 SVGIG (reference sequence). The CDR3 loop reads CAWSVSMAEAFF. CDR3 nucleotide sequence: TGTGCCTGGAGTGTATCGATGGCTGAAGCTTTCTTT.

The V and J genes are TRBV7-2 and TRBJ2-5; 9 bases are shared with TRBD2. V lost 5 bases to trimming and J lost 5 bases; unmatched junction nucleotides: 12. CDR1 and CDR2 from the germline V gene are SGHTA and FQGNSA. This CDR3 contains 16 residues. The CDR3 DNA follows: TGTGCCAGCAGCCAAGTGGCGGGAGGGCCCGGGGAGACCCAGTACTTC. This translates into CASSQVAGGPGETQYF. Complete variable domain (other parts from reference TRBV7-2 and TRBJ2-5): GAGVSQSPSNKVTEKGKDVELRCDPISGHTALYWYRQSLGQGLEFLIYFQGNSAPDKSGLPSDRFSAERTGGSVSTLTIQRTQQEDSAVYLCASSQVAGGPGETQYFGPGTRLLVL.

J is TRBJ2-6 and V is TRBV13; D gene unclear. Trimming cost V 0 bases and J 1 base, with 4 bases left between them. The germline V gene encodes CDR1 PRHDT and CDR2 FYEKMQ (reference sequence). CDR3 length equals 15 residues. CDR3 nucleotide sequence: TGTGCCAGCAGCTTAGGAGGGTCTGGGGCCAACGTCCTGACTTTC. Protein product: CASSLGGSGANVLTF.

The rearrangement uses TRBV7-2 and TRBJ2-7; D is tentatively TRBD1 or TRBD2 (6 bases each). The CDR3 totals 17 residues. Deletions cut 1 base from V and 3 bases from J, with 19 bases between. CDR1 is SGHTA and CDR2 is FQGNSA in the germline V gene. CDR3 nucleotides: TGTGCCAGCAGCTTAGTTGGTATTAGCGGAGGGGGCTACGAGCAGTACTTC. It is translated as CASSLVGISGGGYEQYF.

This chain links TRBV5-1 with TRBJ1-1; TRBD1 is a possible D gene (6 bases). Germline loops: CDR1 SGHRS, CDR2 YFSETQ. Trimming pared 3 bases from V and 3 bases from J, leaving 15 bases between. The CDR3 contains 15 residues. The CDR3 nucleotides read TGCGCCAGCAGCTGGGGGGGGGCCGGATACACTGAAGCTTTCTTT. Encoded protein: CASSWGGAGYTEAFF.

The rearrangement links TRBV7-9 to TRBJ2-6; TRBD1 aligns across 10 bases. Trimming removed 4 bases from V and 0 bases from J; junction bases left unmatched: 3. This CDR3 contains 17 residues. Germline CDR1 reads SEHNR; CDR2 reads FQNEAQ (reference sequence). In DNA, the CDR3 is TGTGCCAGCAGCTACGGACAGGGGGGCTCTGGGGCCAACGTCCTGACTTTC. Translated: CASSYGQGGSGANVLTF.

The gene calls are TRBV6-6 and TRBJ2-5, with 10 bases aligning to TRBD1. The CDR3 contains 14 residues. V shed 2 bases, J shed 5 bases, and the junction held 2 bases outside the gene matches. CDR1 is MNHNY and CDR2 is SVGAGI in the germline V gene (reference sequence). The CDR3 DNA is TGTGCCAGCAGTTACGACAGGGGGCGGGAGACCCAGTACTTC. This sequence encodes CASSYDRGRETQYF.

This clone is a singleton in its sample. The gene calls are TRBV6-1 and TRBJ2-1; no clear D gene. The CDR3 length is 15 residues. Germline CDR1 MNHNS, CDR2 SASEGT. V lost 4 bases and J lost 0, with 10 bases in between. CDR3 DNA: TGTGCCAGCAGTGCGGGCGGCAGCTCCTACAATGAGCAGTTCTTC. It translates to CASSAGGSSYNEQFF.

This chain links TRBV19 with TRBJ1-1; perhaps TRBD1 as D (6 bases). The germline gives CDR1 LNHDA, CDR2 SQIVND (reference sequence). This CDR3 has 12 residues. The V end lost 11 bases, the J end lost 10 bases, and 20 bases lay between the germline ends. The CDR3 region is CAVTSGRGGAFF. The CDR3 DNA follows: TGTGCCGTTACATCAGGGCGAGGGGGAGCTTTCTTT.

V is TRBV6-1 and J is TRBJ1-2; D possibly corresponds to TRBD1 (6 bases). Trimming took 8 bases from V and 6 from J, leaving 16 bases between them. Germline lookup yields CDR1 MNHNS and CDR2 SASEGT. The CDR3 length is 13 residues. The CDR3 sequence: CASDNGQKNGYTF. The CDR3 bases are TGTGCCAGCGATAACGGACAGAAAAATGGCTACACCTTC.

V is TRBV18 and J is TRBJ2-2; 9 positions match TRBD2. V trimming: 3 bases; J trimming: 6 bases; junction bases outside the gene matches: 5. The CDR3 covers 15 residues. Germline V lookup: CDR1 KGHSH, CDR2 LQKENI. For the CDR3, the DNA is TGTGCCAGCTCACCGGCTAGCGGGGCCGCCGGGGAGCTGTTTTTT. This codes for CASSPASGAAGELFF.

This rearrangement joins TRBV25-1 to TRBJ2-5; TRBD1 or TRBD2 may be the D gene (5 bases each). V lost 4 bases, J lost 5 bases, and 8 bases lay in between. The CDR3 has 12 residues. Germline-derived CDR1 and CDR2 are MGHDK and SYGVNS. CDR3 region: CASSVGDETQYF. CDR3 coding DNA: TGTGCCAGCAGTGTGGGGGATGAGACCCAGTACTTC.

V and J are TRBV5-1 and TRBJ2-2, with D hard to call. In germline, CDR1 is SGHRS, CDR2 YFSETQ. The CDR3 runs 15 residues. V lost 1 base and J 5 bases, leaving 12 bases between the germline ends. CDR3 nucleotide sequence: TGCGCCAGCAGCTTGCCGGCGGAACGGACCGGGGAGCTGTTTTTT. Residues: CASSLPAERTGELFF.

This clone has just one count. V gene TRBV5-4 combines with J gene TRBJ2-1; TRBD1 or TRBD2 may be the D gene (5 bases each). Germline V gene sequence: CDR1 SGHNT, CDR2 YYREEE (reference sequence). With 0 bases removed from V and 0 bases from J, the gap between germline ends came to 7 bases. This CDR3 spans 15 amino acids. The CDR3 is CASSLDGTSYNEQFF. In DNA, the CDR3 is TGTGCCAGCAGCTTGGATGGGACCTCCTACAATGAGCAGTTCTTC.